This T cell receptor (beta chain) came from a study of blood T cell repertoires in COVID-19. Across the whole study: Samples representing acute and convalescent COVID-19 were sourced from the United States, Italy and Spain. T cells, B-cell-depleted T cells, or PBMCs supplied cDNA or gDNA.

Germline loops: CDR1 SGHNT, CDR2 YYREEE (reference sequence). The junction had 4 bases not matched to a gene; V was cut back by 0 bases and J by 2 bases. The CDR3 is made up of 15 amino acids. Per the study methods: Amplification with reference gene primers provided the estimates of nucleated cell counts. Clones were read by immunoSEQ multiplex PCR, and TCRdb kept only the in-frame ones, dropping some. That table supplies the V and J calls and clone size; D and trimming were determined from the DNA. This table has more than 150,000 clones, over 75% appearing once. The genes are TRBV5-4 and TRBJ2-5; 7 positions match TRBD2. This receptor was taken from a woman in her 70s with acute or convalescent COVID-19. Sequenced sample: peripheral blood. Here the CDR3 DNA reads TGTGCCAGCAGCTTGGCTCTAGCGGCACAAGAGACCCAGTACTTC. Protein: CASSLALAAQETQYF.